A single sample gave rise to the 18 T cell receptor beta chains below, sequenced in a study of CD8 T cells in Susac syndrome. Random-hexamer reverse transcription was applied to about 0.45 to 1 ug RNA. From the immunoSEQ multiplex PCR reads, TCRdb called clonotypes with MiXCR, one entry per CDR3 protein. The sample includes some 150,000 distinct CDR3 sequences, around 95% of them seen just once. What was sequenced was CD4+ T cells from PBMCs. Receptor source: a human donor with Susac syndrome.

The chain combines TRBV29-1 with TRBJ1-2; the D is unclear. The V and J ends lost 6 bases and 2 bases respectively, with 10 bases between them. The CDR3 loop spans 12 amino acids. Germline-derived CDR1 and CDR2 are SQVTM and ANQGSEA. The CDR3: CSVEYPNYGYTF. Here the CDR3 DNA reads TGCAGCGTCGAGTATCCAAACTATGGCTACACCTTC.

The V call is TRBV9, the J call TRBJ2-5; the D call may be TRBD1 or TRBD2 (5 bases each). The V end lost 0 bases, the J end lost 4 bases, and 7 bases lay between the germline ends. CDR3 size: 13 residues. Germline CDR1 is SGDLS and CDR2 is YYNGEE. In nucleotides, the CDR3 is TGTGCCAGCAGCGTAGGAGGGGCAGAGACCCAGTACTTC. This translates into CASSVGGAETQYF. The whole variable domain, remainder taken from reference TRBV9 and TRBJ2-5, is DSGVTQTPKHLITATGQRVTLRCSPRSGDLSVYWYQQSLDQGLQFLIQYYNGEERAKGNILERFSAQQFPDLHSELNLSSLELGDSALYFCASSVGGAETQYFGPGTRLLVL.

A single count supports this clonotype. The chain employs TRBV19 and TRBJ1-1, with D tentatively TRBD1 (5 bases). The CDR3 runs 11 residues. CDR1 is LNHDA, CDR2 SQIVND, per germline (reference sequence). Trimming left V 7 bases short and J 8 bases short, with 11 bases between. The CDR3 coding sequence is TGTGCCAGTATGGGGGTCCAAGAAGCTTTCTTT. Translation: CASMGVQEAFF.

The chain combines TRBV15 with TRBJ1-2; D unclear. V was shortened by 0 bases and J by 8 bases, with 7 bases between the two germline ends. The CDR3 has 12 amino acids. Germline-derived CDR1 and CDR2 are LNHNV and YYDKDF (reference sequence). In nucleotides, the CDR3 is TGTGCCACCAGCAGAGACCAGGTCGGCTACACCTTC. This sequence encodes CATSRDQVGYTF. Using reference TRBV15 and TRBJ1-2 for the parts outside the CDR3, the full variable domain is DAMVIQNPRYQVTQFGKPVTLSCSQTLNHNVMYWYQQKSSQAPKLLFHYYDKDFNNEADTPDNFQSRRPNTSFCFLDIRSPGLGDTAMYLCATSRDQVGYTFGSGTRLTVV.

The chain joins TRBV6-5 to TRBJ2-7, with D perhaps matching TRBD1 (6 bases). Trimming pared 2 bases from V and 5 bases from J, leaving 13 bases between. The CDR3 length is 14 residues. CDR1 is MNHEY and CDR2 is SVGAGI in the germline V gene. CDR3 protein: CASSYRRGPHEQYF. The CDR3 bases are TGTGCCAGCAGTTACCGCAGGGGACCACACGAGCAGTACTTC.

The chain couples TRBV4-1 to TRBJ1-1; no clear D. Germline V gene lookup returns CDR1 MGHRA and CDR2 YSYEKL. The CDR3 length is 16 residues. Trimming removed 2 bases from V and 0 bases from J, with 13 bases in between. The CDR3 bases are TGCGCCAGCAGCCAATGGGTCGTGAGTATGAACACTGAAGCTTTCTTT. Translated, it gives CASSQWVVSMNTEAFF.

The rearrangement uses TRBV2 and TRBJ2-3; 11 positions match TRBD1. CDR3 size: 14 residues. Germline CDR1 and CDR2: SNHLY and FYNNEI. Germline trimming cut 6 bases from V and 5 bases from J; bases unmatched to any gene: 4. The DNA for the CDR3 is TGTGCCAGCAGACTGGACAGGGGGCAAGATACGCAGTATTTT. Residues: CASRLDRGQDTQYF.

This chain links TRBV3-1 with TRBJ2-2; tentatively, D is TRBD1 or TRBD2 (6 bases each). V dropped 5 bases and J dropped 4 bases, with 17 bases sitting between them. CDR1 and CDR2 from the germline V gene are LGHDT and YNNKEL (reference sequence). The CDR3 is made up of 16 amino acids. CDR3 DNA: TGTGCCAGCAGCGGGATCTCGGGGGCCGGCACCGGGGAGCTGTTTTTT. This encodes CASSGISGAGTGELFF.

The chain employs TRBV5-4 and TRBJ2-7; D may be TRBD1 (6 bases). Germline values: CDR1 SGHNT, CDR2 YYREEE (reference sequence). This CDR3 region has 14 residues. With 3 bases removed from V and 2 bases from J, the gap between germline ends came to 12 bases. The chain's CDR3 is CASSSGQFPYEQYF. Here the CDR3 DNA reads TGTGCCAGCAGCTCCGGACAGTTCCCCTACGAGCAGTACTTC.

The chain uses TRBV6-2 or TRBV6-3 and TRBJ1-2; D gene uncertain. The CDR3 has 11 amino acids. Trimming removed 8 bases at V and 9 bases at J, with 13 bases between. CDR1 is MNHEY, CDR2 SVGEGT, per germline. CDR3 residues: CASRLFGSYTF. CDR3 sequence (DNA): TGTGCCAGCCGTCTCTTCGGTAGCTACACCTTC.

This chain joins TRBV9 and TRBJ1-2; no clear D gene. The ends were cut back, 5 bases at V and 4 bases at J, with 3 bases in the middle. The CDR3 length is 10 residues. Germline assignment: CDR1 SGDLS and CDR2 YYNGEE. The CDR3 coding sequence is TGTGCCAGCAGGATCTATGGCTACACCTTC. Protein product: CASRIYGYTF.

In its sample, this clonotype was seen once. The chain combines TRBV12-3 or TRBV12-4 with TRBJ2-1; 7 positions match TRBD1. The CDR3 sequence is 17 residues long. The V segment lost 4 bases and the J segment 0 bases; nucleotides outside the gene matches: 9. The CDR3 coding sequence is TGTGCCAGCAGTTCCGGCAAACAGGGGAGCTCCTACAATGAGCAGTTCTTC. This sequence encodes CASSSGKQGSSYNEQFF.

CDR3 loop: CASSEGELAGRTDTQYF. The CDR3 nucleotides read TGTGCCAGTAGTGAAGGGGAACTAGCGGGACGCACAGATACGCAGTATTTT. The chain carries TRBV19 and TRBJ2-3, with TRBD2 matching 10 bases. V lost 5 bases and J lost 1; bases outside the gene matches: 9. The CDR3 runs to 17 residues. Germline CDR1 and CDR2: LNHDA and SQIVND (reference sequence).

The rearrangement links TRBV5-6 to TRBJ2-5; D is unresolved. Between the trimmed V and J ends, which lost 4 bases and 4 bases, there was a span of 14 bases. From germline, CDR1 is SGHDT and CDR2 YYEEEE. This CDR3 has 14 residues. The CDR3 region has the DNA TGTGCCAGCAGCCAGAGGTCGGGTCCAGAGACCCAGTACTTC. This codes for CASSQRSGPETQYF. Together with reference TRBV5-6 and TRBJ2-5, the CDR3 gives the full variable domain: DAGVTQSPTHLIKTRGQQVTLRCSPKSGHDTVSWYQQALGQGPQFIFQYYEEEERQRGNFPDRFSGHQFPNYSSELNVNALLLGDSALYLCASSQRSGPETQYFGPGTRLLVL.

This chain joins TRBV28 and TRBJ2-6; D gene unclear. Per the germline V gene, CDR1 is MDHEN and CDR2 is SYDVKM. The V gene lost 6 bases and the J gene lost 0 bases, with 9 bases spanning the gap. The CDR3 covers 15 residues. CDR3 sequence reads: CASREPTSGANVLTF. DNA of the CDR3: TGTGCCAGCAGAGAACCGACCTCTGGGGCCAACGTCCTGACTTTC. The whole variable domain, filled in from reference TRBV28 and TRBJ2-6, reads DVKVTQSSRYLVKRTGEKVFLECVQDMDHENMFWYRQDPGLGLRLIYFSYDVKMKEKGDIPEGYSVSREKKERFSLILESASTNQTSMYLCASREPTSGANVLTFGAGSRLTVL.

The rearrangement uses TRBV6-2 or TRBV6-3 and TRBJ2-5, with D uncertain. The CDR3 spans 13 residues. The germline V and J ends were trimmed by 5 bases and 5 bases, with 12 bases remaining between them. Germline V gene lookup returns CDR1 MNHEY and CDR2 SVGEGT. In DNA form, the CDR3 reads TGTGCCAGCAGTGCTCTAGTGGGGGAGACCCAGTACTTC. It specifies CASSALVGETQYF.

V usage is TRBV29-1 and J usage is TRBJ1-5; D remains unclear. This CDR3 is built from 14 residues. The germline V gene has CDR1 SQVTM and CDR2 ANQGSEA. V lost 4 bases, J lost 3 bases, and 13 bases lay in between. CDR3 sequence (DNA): TGCAGCGTTGGGGGAGGTGGGGTCAATCAGCCCCAGCATTTT. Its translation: CSVGGGGVNQPQHF.

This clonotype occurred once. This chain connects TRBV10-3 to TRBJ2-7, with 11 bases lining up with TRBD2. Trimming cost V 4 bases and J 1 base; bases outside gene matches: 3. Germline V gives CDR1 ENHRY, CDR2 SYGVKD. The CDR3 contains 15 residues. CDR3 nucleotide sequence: TGTGCCATCAGTGGAGCTAGCGGGGGGTCCTACGAGCAGTACTTC. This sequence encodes CAISGASGGSYEQYF.